This T cell receptor (beta chain) was recovered during a study of shared clonotypes between healthy human individuals. Broader study findings: Sequencing depth was expected to affect clonotype sharing among donors.

Turning to this clone: Its antigen remains unknown.

The CD4+ fraction was divided into a CD45RA+ naive subset and a CD45RA-negative memory subset. This CDR3 spans 15 amino acids. The germline V gene has CDR1 SGHDN and CDR2 FVKESK. V lost 4 bases and J lost 5; bases outside the gene matches: 8. Sorted-subset replicate PCR reactions contained approximately 190 ng DNA, corresponding to some 29,000 T cell genomes. The protocol was immunoSEQ multiplex PCR, while the TCRdb copy is restricted to in-frame clones and leaves out a portion. The table records 2,500,000 or so clones, 90% to 95% of them present only once. The clonotype was recovered from a young man in good health. Sequences were obtained from naive CD4+ T cells sorted from blood. Subset denoted: CD45RA+ positively selected. The chain carries TRBV14 and TRBJ2-3; 8 bases agree with TRBD2. CDR3 nucleotide sequence: TGTGCCAGCAGCCCCCGGGGGGGTAACAGAGATACGCAGTATTTT. Its translation is CASSPRGGNRDTQYF.